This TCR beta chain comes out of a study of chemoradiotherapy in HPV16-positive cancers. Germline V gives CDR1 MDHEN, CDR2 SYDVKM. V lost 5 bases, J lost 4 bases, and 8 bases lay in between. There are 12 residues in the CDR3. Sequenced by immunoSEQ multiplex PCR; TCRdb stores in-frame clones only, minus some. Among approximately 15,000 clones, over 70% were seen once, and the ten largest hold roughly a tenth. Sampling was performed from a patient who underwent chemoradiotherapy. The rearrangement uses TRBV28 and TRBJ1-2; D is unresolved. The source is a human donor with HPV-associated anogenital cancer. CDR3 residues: CASSEGSYGYTF. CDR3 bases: TGTGCCAGCAGTGAGGGTTCCTATGGCTACACCTTC.